This is a list of T cell receptor beta chains from one sample in a study of shared clonotypes between healthy human individuals. Sequenced by immunoSEQ multiplex PCR; TCRdb stores in-frame clones only, minus some. Among a few million clones, about nine tenths were seen once, and the ten largest hold approximately 0.4%. The sequencing input was naive CD4+ T cells from PBMCs. These receptors all come from a man between 18 and 29 years old in good health. Some clones in this sample may be carry-over from other donors' samples. Each CDR3 is given with its conserved first and last residue. The D gene is left open where the match is weak. Clone size appears in some rows only: once, few, many, or a class for an expanded clone.

D gene,clone size,J gene,V gene,CDR3 DNA,CDR3 protein
TRBD2,-,TRBJ2-2,TRBV6-6,TGTGCCAGCAGGGGGAGGGGCAGGAACACCGGGGAGCTGTTTTTT,CASRGRGRNTGELFF
TRBD2,-,TRBJ2-1,TRBV7-3,TGTGCCAGCAGCTTAGCAGGGACTAGCGGGATACCCAATGAGCAGTTCTTC,CASSLAGTSGIPNEQFF
TRBD2,-,TRBJ2-7,TRBV28,TGTGCCAGCAGTTTGTCAAGCGGGGGCGGATACGAGCAGTACTTC,CASSLSSGGGYEQYF
-,-,TRBJ2-5,TRBV10-3,TGTGCCATCAGTGAGAAGGGGTCAGCCAAACAAGAGACCCAGTACTTC,CAISEKGSAKQETQYF
TRBD2,-,TRBJ2-2,TRBV2,TGTGCCAGCAGTGTTAGCGGGAGGGGCACCGGGGAGCTGTTTTTT,CASSVSGRGTGELFF
TRBD2,-,TRBJ2-7,TRBV15,TGTGCCACCAGCAGAGATGGGGGTAGCGGGACCTCCTACGAGCAGTACTTC,CATSRDGGSGTSYEQYF
-,-,TRBJ1-5,TRBV19,TGTGCCAGTAGTTTCGTTGGGTGGAGCAATCAGCCCCAGCATTTT,CASSFVGWSNQPQHF
-,-,TRBJ1-4,TRBV2,TGTGCCAGCAGTGTGATGGGCAGGGCTAATGAAAAACTGTTTTTT,CASSVMGRANEKLFF
-,-,TRBJ1-2,TRBV2,TGTGCCAGCTCTTTGGGACAAGCTAACTATGGCTACACCTTC,CASSLGQANYGYTF
-,-,TRBJ2-5,TRBV19,TGTGCCACCAGGAGGGAAGAGACCCAGTACTTC,CATRREETQYF
TRBD1,-,TRBJ1-2,TRBV7-9,TGTGCCAGCAGCATCGCAGGGGGCTATGGCTACACCTTC,CASSIAGGYGYTF
-,-,TRBJ1-2,TRBV6-5,TGTGCCAGCAGCCAGGGGCGACCTTGGCATGGCTACACCTTC,CASSQGRPWHGYTF
TRBD1,once,TRBJ1-1,TRBV11-2,TGTGCCAGCAGCTTACGGGACAGGGGGAACACTGAAGCTTTCTTT,CASSLRDRGNTEAFF
-,-,TRBJ1-3,TRBV28,TGTGCCAGCAGGACTACGGGGAACACCATATATTTT,CASRTTGNTIYF
-,-,TRBJ1-4,TRBV6-1,TGTGCCAGCAGTGAAACAGCCTACGTAACAACTAATGAAAAACTGTTTTTT,CASSETAYVTTNEKLFF
-,-,TRBJ2-1,TRBV4-1,TGCGCCAGCAGCCAAGATGTTCGCCGGATACGGACGTACAATGAGCAGTTCTTC,CASSQDVRRIRTYNEQFF
-,-,TRBJ1-5,TRBV19,TGTGCCAGCTCCGGGCTCCAAACCAATCAGCCCCAGCATTTT,CASSGLQTNQPQHF
TRBD2,-,TRBJ2-7,TRBV5-4,TGTGCCAGCAGCTTGGATTCTGTGGCGGGAGACTCCGGCGAGCAGTACTTC,CASSLDSVAGDSGEQYF
-,-,TRBJ1-2,TRBV5-1,TGCGCCAGCAGCTTGTCTGGTATGCGCAGCTACACCTTC,CASSLSGMRSYTF
TRBD2,-,TRBJ2-5,TRBV5-1,TGCGCCAGCAGCTTGGTGGCTAGCGGTAAAGAGACCCAGTACTTC,CASSLVASGKETQYF
-,-,TRBJ2-3,TRBV10-3,TGTGCCATCAGCAAGGGGAGGGGGAGTGGAGATACGCAGTATTTT,CAISKGRGSGDTQYF
TRBD2,-,TRBJ2-2,TRBV5-1,TGCGCCAGCAGCCCGCGGCCGGCTAGCGGCACCGGGGAGCTGTTTTTT,CASSPRPASGTGELFF
-,-,TRBJ2-7,TRBV14,TGTGCCAGCAGTCCCCGGTGGTCCAGCTCCTACGAGCAGTACTTC,CASSPRWSSSYEQYF
TRBD1,once,TRBJ2-1,TRBV14,TGTGCCAGCAGCCTCACCCAGGGACAGGGTAACAATGAGCAGTTCTTC,CASSLTQGQGNNEQFF
-,-,TRBJ2-1,TRBV30,TGTGCCTGGACCGCCCTCAATGAGCAGTTCTTC,CAWTALNEQFF
TRBD2,once,TRBJ2-5,TRBV28,TGTGCCAGCAGTCTCGGACTAGCACAAGAGACCCAGTACTTC,CASSLGLAQETQYF
TRBD1,-,TRBJ1-2,TRBV6-5,TGTGCCGGCAGTAAACCGGGACAGCCTTCTACCTTC,CAGSKPGQPSTF
-,-,TRBJ2-3,TRBV4-1,TGCGCCAGCAGCCCAATTGACTCCTATAGCACAGATACGCAGTATTTT,CASSPIDSYSTDTQYF
-,-,TRBJ2-2,TRBV7-3,TGTGCCAGCAGCTCACGAGGAGAGGGCGCAACGAACACCGGGGAGCTGTTTTTT,CASSSRGEGATNTGELFF